Listed below are T cell receptor beta chains from one sample, sequenced in a study of T cells in Graves' hyperthyroidism and ophthalmopathy. TCRdb re-called the multiplex PCR reads with MiXCR, one entry per CDR3 protein. This table holds about 600,000 distinct CDR3 sequences, around 15% found once. Sequencing was done on a sample of blood. These receptors all come from a woman aged 50 to 60 with Graves' ophthalmopathy. Each CDR3 is given with its conserved first and last residue. The order of the fields is CDR3 DNA, CDR3 protein, V gene, D gene, J gene, clone size. D genes are given only for firm matches. Only part of the rows carry a size: once, few, many, or a class if the clone is expanded.

CDR3nt: TGTGCCACCAGCAGAGTTCTAGCGGGATTACAAGAGACCCAGTACTTC
CDR3aa: CATSRVLAGLQETQYF
v_gene: TRBV15
d_gene: TRBD2
j_gene: TRBJ2-5
abundance: many

CDR3nt: TGCAGCGTTGTTGACAGGGGTTCGGACTATGGCTACACCTTC
CDR3aa: CSVVDRGSDYGYTF
v_gene: TRBV29-1
d_gene: TRBD1
j_gene: TRBJ1-2
abundance: NA

CDR3nt: TGTGCCAGCAGTTACCATCGGGGCCGGACCCAAGAGACCCAGTACTTC
CDR3aa: CASSYHRGRTQETQYF
v_gene: TRBV6-2/TRBV6-3
d_gene: NA
j_gene: TRBJ2-5
abundance: many

CDR3nt: TGTGCCACCAGCAGAGACAGGGCCGGGGAGCTGTTTTTT
CDR3aa: CATSRDRAGELFF
v_gene: TRBV15
d_gene: NA
j_gene: TRBJ2-2
abundance: NA

CDR3nt: TGTGCCAGCAGTTACTCCGCTAGGTATGGCTACACCTTC
CDR3aa: CASSYSARYGYTF
v_gene: TRBV6-2/TRBV6-3
d_gene: NA
j_gene: TRBJ1-2
abundance: NA

CDR3nt: TGTGCCAGCAGCCAACCATGGACTAGCGGGATGACGAACACCGGGGAGCTGTTTTTT
CDR3aa: CASSQPWTSGMTNTGELFF
v_gene: TRBV4-2
d_gene: TRBD2
j_gene: TRBJ2-2
abundance: few

CDR3nt: TGTGCCAGCAGCTTACCGGAACCGGCCAAAAACATTCAGTACTTC
CDR3aa: CASSLPEPAKNIQYF
v_gene: TRBV11-2
d_gene: NA
j_gene: TRBJ2-4
abundance: few

CDR3nt: TGCGCCAGCAGCCAAGAGGGACAGGGGTTTGACACTGAAGCTTTCTTT
CDR3aa: CASSQEGQGFDTEAFF
v_gene: TRBV4-1
d_gene: TRBD1
j_gene: TRBJ1-1
abundance: few

CDR3nt: TGTGCCATCAGACCCTTCGGGACTAGCGTTACCGGGGAGCTGTTTTTT
CDR3aa: CAIRPFGTSVTGELFF
v_gene: TRBV10-3
d_gene: TRBD2
j_gene: TRBJ2-2
abundance: NA

CDR3nt: TGTGCCAGCAGCGCGGGGCTATGGGAGAACACCGGGGAGCTGTTTTTT
CDR3aa: CASSAGLWENTGELFF
v_gene: TRBV9
d_gene: NA
j_gene: TRBJ2-2
abundance: NA

CDR3nt: TGTGCCAGCAGTGCCCTCCAGGGGGCTGGTTCACCCCTCCACTTT
CDR3aa: CASSALQGAGSPLHF
v_gene: TRBV28
d_gene: TRBD1
j_gene: TRBJ1-6
abundance: many

CDR3nt: TGTGCCAGCAGCGTAGGCCGCGGGACTGAAGCTTTCTTT
CDR3aa: CASSVGRGTEAFF
v_gene: TRBV9
d_gene: NA
j_gene: TRBJ1-1
abundance: many

CDR3nt: TGTGCCAGCTCACCACCGACTTTGGGACAGGGGCTTCCTGAAGCTTTCTTT
CDR3aa: CASSPPTLGQGLPEAFF
v_gene: TRBV18
d_gene: TRBD1
j_gene: TRBJ1-1
abundance: many

CDR3nt: TGCGCCAGCAGCGAACAGGGGAACCAAGAGACCCAGTACTTC
CDR3aa: CASSEQGNQETQYF
v_gene: TRBV5-1
d_gene: TRBD1
j_gene: TRBJ2-5
abundance: NA

CDR3nt: TGCGCCAGCAGCAGAGGACAGCACTATGGCTACACCTTC
CDR3aa: CASSRGQHYGYTF
v_gene: TRBV5-1
d_gene: NA
j_gene: TRBJ1-2
abundance: many

CDR3nt: TGTGCCAGCAGCTTAGAGGGACTAGCAGAGACCCAGTACTTC
CDR3aa: CASSLEGLAETQYF
v_gene: TRBV7-9
d_gene: TRBD2
j_gene: TRBJ2-5
abundance: NA

CDR3nt: TGTGCCAGCAACGCGGGAGGTGCCTACAATGAGCAGTTCTTC
CDR3aa: CASNAGGAYNEQFF
v_gene: TRBV9
d_gene: TRBD2
j_gene: TRBJ2-1
abundance: NA

CDR3nt: TGTGCCAGCAGTCCGGGGAGGGGGCAGTTCTTC
CDR3aa: CASSPGRGQFF
v_gene: TRBV7-9
d_gene: TRBD2
j_gene: TRBJ2-1
abundance: NA

CDR3nt: TGTGCCAGCAGTTTAGGGTTTCCTAGCACAGATACGCAGTATTTT
CDR3aa: CASSLGFPSTDTQYF
v_gene: TRBV27
d_gene: NA
j_gene: TRBJ2-3
abundance: many

CDR3nt: TGCGCCAGCAACCGCGGCTACAATGAGCAGTTCTTC
CDR3aa: CASNRGYNEQFF
v_gene: TRBV5-1
d_gene: NA
j_gene: TRBJ2-1
abundance: many

CDR3nt: TGTGCCAGCAGTTTAAAACCCTACGGAGTCTCCTACGAGCAGTACTTC
CDR3aa: CASSLKPYGVSYEQYF
v_gene: TRBV27
d_gene: NA
j_gene: TRBJ2-7
abundance: few

CDR3nt: TGTGCCAGCAGTCTTCCGATGGAAGGGAATCAGCCCCAGCATTTT
CDR3aa: CASSLPMEGNQPQHF
v_gene: TRBV6-1
d_gene: NA
j_gene: TRBJ1-5
abundance: NA

CDR3nt: TGTGCCAGTAGTATGATGTCAAGGGGTCCCAATTCACCCCTCCACTTT
CDR3aa: CASSMMSRGPNSPLHF
v_gene: TRBV19
d_gene: NA
j_gene: TRBJ1-6
abundance: once

CDR3nt: TGTGCCAGTAGTATCGAGAATCAGCCCCAGCATTTT
CDR3aa: CASSIENQPQHF
v_gene: TRBV19
d_gene: NA
j_gene: TRBJ1-5
abundance: NA

CDR3nt: TGCAGTGCCTCACTAGCGGGAGCCGGTGAGCAGTTCTTC
CDR3aa: CSASLAGAGEQFF
v_gene: TRBV20-1
d_gene: TRBD2
j_gene: TRBJ2-1
abundance: many

CDR3nt: TGTGCCAGCTCATCGAGGACGGAGTTTTCCTACAATGAGCAGTTCTTC
CDR3aa: CASSSRTEFSYNEQFF
v_gene: TRBV19
d_gene: NA
j_gene: TRBJ2-1
abundance: NA

CDR3nt: TGTGCCAGCAGTTTTTCTTTGAACACTGAAGCTTTCTTT
CDR3aa: CASSFSLNTEAFF
v_gene: TRBV12-3/TRBV12-4
d_gene: NA
j_gene: TRBJ1-1
abundance: many

CDR3nt: TGCGCCAGTAACCCGGGACAGGGTCACAATGAGCAGTTCTTC
CDR3aa: CASNPGQGHNEQFF
v_gene: TRBV4-3
d_gene: TRBD1
j_gene: TRBJ2-1
abundance: NA

CDR3nt: TGTGCCAGCATTGGGCGGGAGCGAGACACCGGGGAGCTGTTTTTT
CDR3aa: CASIGRERDTGELFF
v_gene: TRBV2
d_gene: TRBD2
j_gene: TRBJ2-2
abundance: NA

CDR3nt: TGTGCCAGCAGCTGGGTACAGGGTTTGCTGAACTATGGCTACACCTTC
CDR3aa: CASSWVQGLLNYGYTF
v_gene: TRBV5-6
d_gene: NA
j_gene: TRBJ1-2
abundance: NA

CDR3nt: TGTGCCACCTCTAACACGGGGGGGATTCAGCCCCAGCATTTT
CDR3aa: CATSNTGGIQPQHF
v_gene: TRBV15
d_gene: NA
j_gene: TRBJ1-5
abundance: NA

CDR3nt: TGTGCCAGCAGCTTAGCCCAGGGGAGGGACACAGATACGCAGTATTTT
CDR3aa: CASSLAQGRDTDTQYF
v_gene: TRBV7-8
d_gene: NA
j_gene: TRBJ2-3
abundance: many

CDR3nt: TGCGCCAGCAGCCAAGGATCCAGCGGGATCGAGGCCGGGGAGCTGTTTTTT
CDR3aa: CASSQGSSGIEAGELFF
v_gene: TRBV4-3
d_gene: TRBD2
j_gene: TRBJ2-2
abundance: NA

CDR3nt: TGTGCCAGCAGCTTAGCGCTAAGAGAAAAACTGTTTTTT
CDR3aa: CASSLALREKLFF
v_gene: TRBV7-9
d_gene: NA
j_gene: TRBJ1-4
abundance: many

CDR3nt: TGTGCCTCCCGGGAGGGCGGGAACACCGGGGAGCTGTTTTTT
CDR3aa: CASREGGNTGELFF
v_gene: TRBV12-3/TRBV12-4
d_gene: TRBD2
j_gene: TRBJ2-2
abundance: many

CDR3nt: TGTGCCAGCAGCTTCACAGGGATTAACTTGTTTATGGGCGGGAGGGTCAACGAGCAGTACTTC
CDR3aa: CASSFTGINLFMGGRVNEQYF
v_gene: TRBV7-2
d_gene: TRBD2
j_gene: TRBJ2-7
abundance: many

CDR3nt: TGTGCCAGCAGCCTTGGACAGGAATCCCTTGAGCAGTTCTTC
CDR3aa: CASSLGQESLEQFF
v_gene: TRBV7-9
d_gene: TRBD1
j_gene: TRBJ2-1
abundance: many

CDR3nt: TGCAGTGCTAGGGTCGTAGAAACTGAAGCTTTCTTT
CDR3aa: CSARVVETEAFF
v_gene: TRBV20-1
d_gene: NA
j_gene: TRBJ1-1
abundance: medium-sized

CDR3nt: TGTGCCAGCAGTTACTCGAATGTGGGCGGACCTAGCACAGATACGCAGTATTTT
CDR3aa: CASSYSNVGGPSTDTQYF
v_gene: TRBV6-2/TRBV6-3
d_gene: NA
j_gene: TRBJ2-3
abundance: NA

CDR3nt: TGTGCCAGCAGCGTTGGGCTAGCGGATTCTCAATACGAGCAGTACTTC
CDR3aa: CASSVGLADSQYEQYF
v_gene: TRBV9
d_gene: TRBD2
j_gene: TRBJ2-7
abundance: NA

CDR3nt: TGTGCCACCAGTGAGGGTCCCCCTATTAATCAGCCCCAGCATTTT
CDR3aa: CATSEGPPINQPQHF
v_gene: TRBV24-1
d_gene: NA
j_gene: TRBJ1-5
abundance: NA

CDR3nt: TGCGCCACCAGGACTAGCGGGACGGATGAGCAGTTCTTC
CDR3aa: CATRTSGTDEQFF
v_gene: TRBV10-2
d_gene: TRBD2
j_gene: TRBJ2-1
abundance: NA

CDR3nt: TGTGCCAGCTCACCTGGAGGGACCGGGGAGCTGTTTTTT
CDR3aa: CASSPGGTGELFF
v_gene: TRBV18
d_gene: NA
j_gene: TRBJ2-2
abundance: many